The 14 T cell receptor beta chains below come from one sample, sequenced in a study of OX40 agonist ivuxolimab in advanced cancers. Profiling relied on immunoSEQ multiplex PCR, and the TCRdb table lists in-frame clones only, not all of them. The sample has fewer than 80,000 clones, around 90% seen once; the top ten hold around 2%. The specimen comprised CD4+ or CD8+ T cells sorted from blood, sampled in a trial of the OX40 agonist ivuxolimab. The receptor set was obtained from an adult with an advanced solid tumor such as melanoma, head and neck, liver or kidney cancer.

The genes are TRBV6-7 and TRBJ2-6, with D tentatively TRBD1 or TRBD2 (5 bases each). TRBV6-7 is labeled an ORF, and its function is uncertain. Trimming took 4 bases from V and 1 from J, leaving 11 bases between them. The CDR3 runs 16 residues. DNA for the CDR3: TGTGCCAGCAGTTCCCCCGGGGCTTCTGGGGCCAACGTCCTGACTTTC. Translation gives CASSSPGASGANVLTF.

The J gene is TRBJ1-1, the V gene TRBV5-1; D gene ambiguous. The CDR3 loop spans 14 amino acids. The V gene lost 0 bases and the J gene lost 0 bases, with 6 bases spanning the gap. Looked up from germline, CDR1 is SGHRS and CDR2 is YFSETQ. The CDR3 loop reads CASSLGIMNTEAFF. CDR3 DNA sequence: TGCGCCAGCAGCTTGGGGATAATGAACACTGAAGCTTTCTTT. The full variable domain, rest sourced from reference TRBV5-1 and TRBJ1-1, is KAGVTQTPRYLIKTRGQQVTLSCSPISGHRSVSWYQQTPGQGLQFLFEYFSETQRNKGNFPGRFSGRQFSNSRSEMNVSTLELGDSALYLCASSLGIMNTEAFFGQGTRLTVV.

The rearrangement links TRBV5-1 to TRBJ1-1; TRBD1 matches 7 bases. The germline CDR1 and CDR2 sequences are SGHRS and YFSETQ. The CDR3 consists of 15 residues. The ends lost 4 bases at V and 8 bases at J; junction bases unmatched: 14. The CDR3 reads CASSLSTGDNAEAFF. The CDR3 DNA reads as TGCGCCAGCAGCCTAAGCACAGGGGATAACGCGGAAGCTTTCTTT.

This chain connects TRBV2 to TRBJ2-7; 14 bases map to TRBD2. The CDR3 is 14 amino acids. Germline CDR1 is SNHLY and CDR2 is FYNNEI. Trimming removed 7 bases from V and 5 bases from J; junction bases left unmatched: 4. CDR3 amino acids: CASNRLAGGNEQYF. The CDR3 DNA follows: TGTGCCAGCAATAGACTAGCGGGAGGGAACGAGCAGTACTTC. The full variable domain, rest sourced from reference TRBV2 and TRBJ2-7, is EPEVTQTPSHQVTQMGQEVILRCVPISNHLYFYWYRQILGQKVEFLVSFYNNEISEKSEIFDDQFSVERPDGSNFTLKIRSTKLEDSAMYFCASNRLAGGNEQYFGPGTRLTVT.

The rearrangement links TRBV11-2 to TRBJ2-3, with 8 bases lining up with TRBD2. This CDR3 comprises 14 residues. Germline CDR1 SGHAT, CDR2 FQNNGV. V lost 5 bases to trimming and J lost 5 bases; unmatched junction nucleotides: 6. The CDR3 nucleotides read TGTGCCAGCAGCATCGGGACTAGGGGAGATACGCAGTATTTT. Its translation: CASSIGTRGDTQYF.

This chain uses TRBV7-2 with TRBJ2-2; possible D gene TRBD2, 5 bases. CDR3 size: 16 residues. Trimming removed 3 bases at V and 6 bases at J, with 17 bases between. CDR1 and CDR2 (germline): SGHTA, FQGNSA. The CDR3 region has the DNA TGTGCCAGCAGCTTTTTCCCTAGCCTAGGGTCCGGGGAGCTGTTTTTT. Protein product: CASSFFPSLGSGELFF.

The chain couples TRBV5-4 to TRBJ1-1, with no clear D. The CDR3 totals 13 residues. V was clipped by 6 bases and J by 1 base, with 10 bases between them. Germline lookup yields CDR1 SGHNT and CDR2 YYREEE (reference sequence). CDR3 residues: CASTPAKNTEAFF. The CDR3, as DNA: TGTGCCAGCACCCCGGCCAAGAACACTGAAGCTTTCTTT.

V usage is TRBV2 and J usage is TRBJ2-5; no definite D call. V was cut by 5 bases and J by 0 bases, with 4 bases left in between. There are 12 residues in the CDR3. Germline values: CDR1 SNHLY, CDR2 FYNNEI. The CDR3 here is CASSTYQETQYF. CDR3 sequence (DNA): TGTGCCAGCAGTACGTACCAAGAGACCCAGTACTTC. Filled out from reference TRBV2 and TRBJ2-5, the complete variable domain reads EPEVTQTPSHQVTQMGQEVILRCVPISNHLYFYWYRQILGQKVEFLVSFYNNEISEKSEIFDDQFSVERPDGSNFTLKIRSTKLEDSAMYFCASSTYQETQYFGPGTRLLVL.

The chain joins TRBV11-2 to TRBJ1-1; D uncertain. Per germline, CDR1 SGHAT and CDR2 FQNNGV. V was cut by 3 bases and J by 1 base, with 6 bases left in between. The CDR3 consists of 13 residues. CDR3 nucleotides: TGTGCCAGCAGCTTTCAAAAGAACACTGAAGCTTTCTTT. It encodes CASSFQKNTEAFF.

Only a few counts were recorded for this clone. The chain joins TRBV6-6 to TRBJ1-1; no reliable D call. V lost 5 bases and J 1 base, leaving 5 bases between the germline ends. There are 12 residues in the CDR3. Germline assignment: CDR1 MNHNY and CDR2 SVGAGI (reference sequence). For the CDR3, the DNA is TGTGCCAGCAGTGGCGGGAACACTGAAGCTTTCTTT. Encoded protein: CASSGGNTEAFF.

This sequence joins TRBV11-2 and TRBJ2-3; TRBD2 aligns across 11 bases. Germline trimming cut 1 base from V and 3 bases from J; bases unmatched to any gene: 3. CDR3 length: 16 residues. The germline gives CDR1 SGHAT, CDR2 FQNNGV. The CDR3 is CASSLALAGGTDTQYF. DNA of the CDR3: TGTGCCAGCAGCTTAGCTCTAGCGGGAGGAACAGATACGCAGTATTTT.

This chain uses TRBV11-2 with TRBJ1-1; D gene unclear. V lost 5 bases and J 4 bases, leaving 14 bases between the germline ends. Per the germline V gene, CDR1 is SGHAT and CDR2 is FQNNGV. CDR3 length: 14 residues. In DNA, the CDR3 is TGTGCCAGCAGCAGAACCGGGCGGGGCACTGAAGCTTTCTTT. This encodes CASSRTGRGTEAFF.

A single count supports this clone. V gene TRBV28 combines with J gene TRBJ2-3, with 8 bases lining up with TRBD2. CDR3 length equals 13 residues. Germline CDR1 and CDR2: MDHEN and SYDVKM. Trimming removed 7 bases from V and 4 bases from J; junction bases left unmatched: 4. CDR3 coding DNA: TGTGCCAGCAATCCGGGAGGGCCAGATACGCAGTATTTT. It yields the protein CASNPGGPDTQYF.

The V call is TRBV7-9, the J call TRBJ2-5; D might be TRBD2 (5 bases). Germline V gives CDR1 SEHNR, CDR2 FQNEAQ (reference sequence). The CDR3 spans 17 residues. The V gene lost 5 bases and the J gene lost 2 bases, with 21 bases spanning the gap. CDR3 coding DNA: TGTGCCAGCAGCAATTACTGGGCCTACGGAGGACAAGAGACCCAGTACTTC. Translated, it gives CASSNYWAYGGQETQYF.